This TCR beta chain came from a study of CD8 T cells in Susac syndrome (dated by TCRdb to about 2019). General notes on the study: Among the sequenced Susac syndrome patients, about 6 had clinically active disease and roughly eight were in clinical remission. Susac syndrome patients were therapy-naive, on corticosteroids (some also receiving IVIg), or on IVIg alone at blood withdrawal. The study used repertoire sequencing to test whether antigen drove CD8+ T cell activation and differentiation in Susac syndrome.

CDR1 MDHEN and CDR2 SYDVKM are derived from the germline V gene. From the cysteine up to the phenylalanine, the CDR3 has a length of 17 residues. Only the CDR3 portion is preserved as DNA: 51 bases, with reading frame beginning at the first base. Trimming at the junction amounts to 2 bases on V and 4 bases on J, and the germline ends lie 18 bases apart. The investigation overall reported the following: In patients with Susac syndrome, the CD4+ T cell repertoire showed no detectable clonal expansion. The number of individuals in the TCR sequencing and HLA analysis was recognized as being relatively small.

RNA was extracted using the RNeasy kit, and roughly 0.5 to 1 ug of the RNA was reverse transcribed with random hexamers. TCR beta CDR3 regions were amplified with the immunoSEQ multiplex PCR assay covering 54 Vbeta and 13 Jbeta segments. To correct PCR amplification bias, a synthetic template baseline was used for both primer optimization and computational correction. Per the authors' processing: Reads were annotated to V, D and J genes according to IMGT and were analyzed with immunoSEQ Analyzer, with only productive sequences retained. Clonality was computed as one minus Shannon entropy normalized by log2 of the number of productive unique sequences. For each patient and control, public and private clones were evaluated among the 100 most prevalent clones. Clones were defined as Susac-specific when absent from the healthy and MS cohorts, from about 1,100 published viral clones and from other ImmuneACCESS disease sequences. In-frame beta chains were kept once TCRdb had trimmed the public reads at Q25 with fastp and called clones with MiXCR. Rows with a matching CDR3 protein are joined into one entry that keeps the most common DNA and genes. The V and J calls, along with clone size, are taken from TCRdb and not from the paper's own processing. The sample table holds approximately 210,000 distinct CDR3 sequences, of which around 93% were seen once. The top ten clones comprise around 0.15% of the sample.

A remark on this clonotype: Its target antigen remains unknown. Base qualities were left out, and no much larger clone turns up one base away.

Peripheral blood CD8+ and CD4+ T cells from healthy donors, Susac syndrome patients and multiple sclerosis patients were profiled by high-throughput TCR beta sequencing. Susac syndrome patients met recently defined diagnostic criteria for definite or probable disease. Bulk CD8+ and CD4+ T cells were purified by magnetic negative isolation, while CD8+ TEMRA cells were enriched using FACS. Blood was drawn into EDTA tubes, processed within 24 hours, and PBMCs were isolated by density gradient centrifugation. PBMCs intended for TCR sequencing were cryopreserved in liquid nitrogen and were subsequently thawed in a 37 degrees C water bath. A purity of at least 90% was achieved for sorted or isolated CD4+, CD8+ and CD8+ TEMRA cells.

This sequence uses TRBV28 and TRBJ1-3; TRBD1 is a possible D gene, resting on 5 matching bases. Sequencing was carried out using CD4+ T cells from PBMCs. This TCR was recovered from a human donor with Susac syndrome. The DNA reads TGTGCCAGCAGTTTAGCCCCCTCCAGGGCCATGGGAAACACCATATATTTT. This codes for CASSLAPSRAMGNTIYF. Outside the CDR3, residues come from the reference TRBV28 and TRBJ1-3 proteins, so the full variable domain is: DVKVTQSSRYLVKRTGEKVFLECVQDMDHENMFWYRQDPGLGLRLIYFSYDVKMKEKGDIPEGYSVSREKKERFSLILESASTNQTSMYLCASSLAPSRAMGNTIYFGEGSWLTVV.